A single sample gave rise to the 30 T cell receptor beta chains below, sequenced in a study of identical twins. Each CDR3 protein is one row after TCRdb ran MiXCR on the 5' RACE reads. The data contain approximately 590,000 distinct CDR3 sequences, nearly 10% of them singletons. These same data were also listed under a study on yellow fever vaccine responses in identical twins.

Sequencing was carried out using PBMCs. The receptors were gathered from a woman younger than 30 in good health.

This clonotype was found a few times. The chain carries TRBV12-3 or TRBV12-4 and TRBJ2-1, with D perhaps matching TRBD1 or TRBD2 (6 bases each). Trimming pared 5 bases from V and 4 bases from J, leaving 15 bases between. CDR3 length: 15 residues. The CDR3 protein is CASSAARGDYNEQFF. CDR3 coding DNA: TGTGCCAGCAGTGCGGCGAGGGGGGATTACAATGAGCAGTTCTTC.

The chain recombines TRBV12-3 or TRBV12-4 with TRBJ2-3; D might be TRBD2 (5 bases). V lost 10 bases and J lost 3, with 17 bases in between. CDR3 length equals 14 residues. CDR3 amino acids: CANRRDRETDTQYF. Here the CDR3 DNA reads TGTGCCAACCGACGGGATAGAGAGACAGATACGCAGTATTTT.

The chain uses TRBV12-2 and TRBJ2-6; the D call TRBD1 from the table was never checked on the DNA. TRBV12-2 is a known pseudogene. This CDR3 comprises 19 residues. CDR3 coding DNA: TGTGCAAGTCGCTTAGTACAGGGACAGGGGTACTCTGGGGCCAACGTCCTGACTTTC. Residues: CASRLVQGQGYSGANVLTF.

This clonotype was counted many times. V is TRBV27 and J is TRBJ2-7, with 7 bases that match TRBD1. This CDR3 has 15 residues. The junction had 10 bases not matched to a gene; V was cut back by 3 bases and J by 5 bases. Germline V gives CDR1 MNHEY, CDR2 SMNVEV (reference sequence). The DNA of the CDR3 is TGTGCCAGCAGTTTCCCGGGACAGAATGTGGACGAGCAGTACTTC. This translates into CASSFPGQNVDEQYF.

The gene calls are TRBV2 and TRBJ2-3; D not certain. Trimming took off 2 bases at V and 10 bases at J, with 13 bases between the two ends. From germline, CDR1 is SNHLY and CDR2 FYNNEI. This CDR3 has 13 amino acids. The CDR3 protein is CASSEPVSGSQYF. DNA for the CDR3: TGTGCCAGCAGTGAACCCGTTTCAGGATCGCAGTATTTT.

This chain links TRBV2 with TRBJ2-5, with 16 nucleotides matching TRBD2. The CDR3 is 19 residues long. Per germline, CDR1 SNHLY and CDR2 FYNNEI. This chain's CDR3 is CTISGGTSGGAEREETQYF. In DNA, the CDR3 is TGTACCATCAGTGGCGGGACTAGCGGGGGGGCCGAAAGGGAAGAGACCCAGTACTTC.

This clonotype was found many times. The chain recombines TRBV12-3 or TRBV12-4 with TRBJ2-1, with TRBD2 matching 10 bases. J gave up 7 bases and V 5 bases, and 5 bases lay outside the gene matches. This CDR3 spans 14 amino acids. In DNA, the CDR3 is TGTGCCAGCAGTGAGAGCGGGAGGGGAAATGAGCAGTTCTTC. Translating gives CASSESGRGNEQFF.

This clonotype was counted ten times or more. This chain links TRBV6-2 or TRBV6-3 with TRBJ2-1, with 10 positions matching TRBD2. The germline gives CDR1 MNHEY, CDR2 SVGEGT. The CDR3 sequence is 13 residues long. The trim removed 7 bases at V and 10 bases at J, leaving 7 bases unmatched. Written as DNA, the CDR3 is TGTGCCAGCAACTTAGCGGGAGGATGGGAGCAGTTCTTC. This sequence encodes CASNLAGGWEQFF.

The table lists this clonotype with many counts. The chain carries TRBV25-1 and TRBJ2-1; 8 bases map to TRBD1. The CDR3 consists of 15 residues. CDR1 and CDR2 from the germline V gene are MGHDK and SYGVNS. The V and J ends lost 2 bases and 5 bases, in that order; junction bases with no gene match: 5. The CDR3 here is CASSEPGGKDNEQFF. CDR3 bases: TGTGCCAGCAGTGAACCAGGGGGCAAGGACAATGAGCAGTTCTTC.

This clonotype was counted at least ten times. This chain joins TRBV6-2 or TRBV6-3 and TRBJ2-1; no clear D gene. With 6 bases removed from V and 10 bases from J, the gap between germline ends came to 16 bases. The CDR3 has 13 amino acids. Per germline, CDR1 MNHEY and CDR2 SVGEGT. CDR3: CASRGQSQWEQFF. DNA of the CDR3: TGTGCCAGCAGAGGGCAGTCCCAATGGGAGCAGTTCTTC.

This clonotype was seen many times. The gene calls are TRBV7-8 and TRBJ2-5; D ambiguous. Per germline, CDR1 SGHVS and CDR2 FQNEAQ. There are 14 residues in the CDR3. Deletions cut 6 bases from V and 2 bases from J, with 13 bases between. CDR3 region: CASRPDQSQETQYF. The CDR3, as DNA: TGTGCCAGCAGACCTGATCAGTCACAAGAGACCCAGTACTTC.

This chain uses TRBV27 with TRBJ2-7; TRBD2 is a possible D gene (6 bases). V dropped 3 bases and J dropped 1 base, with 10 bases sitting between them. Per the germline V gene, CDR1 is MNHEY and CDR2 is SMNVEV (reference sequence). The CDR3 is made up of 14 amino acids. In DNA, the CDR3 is TGTGCCAGCAGTTTTACTAGCTTTTCCTACGAGCAGTACTTC. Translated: CASSFTSFSYEQYF.

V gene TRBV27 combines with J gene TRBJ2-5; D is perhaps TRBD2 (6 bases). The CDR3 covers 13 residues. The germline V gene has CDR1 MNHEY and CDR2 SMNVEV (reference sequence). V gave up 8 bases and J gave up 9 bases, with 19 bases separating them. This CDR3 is CASGRPSGGAQYF. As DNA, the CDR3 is TGTGCCAGCGGAAGACCATCCGGCGGGGCCCAGTACTTC.

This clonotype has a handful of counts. The CDR3, as DNA: TGTGCCAGCAGCCTCACGATCCCCACCGGGGACCGGACCGGGGAGCTGTTTTTT. Its translation is CASSLTIPTGDRTGELFF. This chain links TRBV9 with TRBJ2-2; D tentatively fits TRBD1 or TRBD2 (5 bases each). Germline V lookup: CDR1 SGDLS, CDR2 YYNGEE. The CDR3 contains 18 residues. The V and J ends lost 4 bases and 5 bases respectively, with 24 bases between them. The whole variable domain, filled in from reference TRBV9 and TRBJ2-2, reads DSGVTQTPKHLITATGQRVTLRCSPRSGDLSVYWYQQSLDQGLQFLIQYYNGEERAKGNILERFSAQQFPDLHSELNLSSLELGDSALYFCASSLTIPTGDRTGELFFGEGSRLTVL.

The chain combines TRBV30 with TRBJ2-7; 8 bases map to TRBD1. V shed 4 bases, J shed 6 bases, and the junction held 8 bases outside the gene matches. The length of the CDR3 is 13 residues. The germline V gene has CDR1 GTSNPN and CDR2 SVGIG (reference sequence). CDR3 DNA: TGTGCCTGGATGTCAGGGGGCCGCGGCGAGCAGTACTTC. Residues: CAWMSGGRGEQYF.

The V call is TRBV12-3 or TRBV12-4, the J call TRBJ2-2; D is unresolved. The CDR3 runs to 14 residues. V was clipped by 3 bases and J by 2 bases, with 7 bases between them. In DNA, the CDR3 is TGTGCCAGCAGTTTTACCCGAAACACCGGGGAGCTGTTTTTT. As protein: CASSFTRNTGELFF.

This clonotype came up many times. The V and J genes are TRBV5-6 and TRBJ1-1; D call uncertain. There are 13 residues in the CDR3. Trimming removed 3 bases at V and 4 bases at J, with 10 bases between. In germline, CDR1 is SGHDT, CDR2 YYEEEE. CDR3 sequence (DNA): TGTGCCAGCAGCTCCCCGTTGGGCACTGAAGCTTTCTTT. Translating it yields CASSSPLGTEAFF.

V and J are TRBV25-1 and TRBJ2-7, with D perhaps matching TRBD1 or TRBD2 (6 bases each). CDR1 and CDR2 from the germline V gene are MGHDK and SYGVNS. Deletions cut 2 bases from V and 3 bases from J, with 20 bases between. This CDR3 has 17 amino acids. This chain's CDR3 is CASSEEQLKGGLYEQYF. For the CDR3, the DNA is TGTGCCAGCAGTGAAGAGCAACTTAAGGGGGGACTCTACGAGCAGTACTTC.

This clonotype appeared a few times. CDR3 nucleotides: TGTGCCAGTAGTATTAAGGCGGGGGGTGAGCAGTTCTTC. Translated: CASSIKAGGEQFF. The chain links TRBV19 to TRBJ2-1; TRBD2 matches 8 bases. The trim removed 3 bases at V and 9 bases at J, leaving 4 bases unmatched. The CDR3 loop spans 13 amino acids. The germline V gene has CDR1 LNHDA and CDR2 SQIVND (reference sequence).

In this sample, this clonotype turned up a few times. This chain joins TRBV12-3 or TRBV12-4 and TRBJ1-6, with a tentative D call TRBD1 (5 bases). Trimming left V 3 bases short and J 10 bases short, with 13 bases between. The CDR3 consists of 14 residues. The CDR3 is CASSFEGRLSPLHF. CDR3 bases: TGTGCCAGCAGTTTTGAGGGGAGGCTCTCACCCCTCCACTTT.

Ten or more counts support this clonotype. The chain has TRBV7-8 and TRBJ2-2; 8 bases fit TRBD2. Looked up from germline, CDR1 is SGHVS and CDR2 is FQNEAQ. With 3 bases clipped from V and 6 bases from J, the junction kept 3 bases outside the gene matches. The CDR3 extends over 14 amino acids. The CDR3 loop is CASSLGLEAGELFF. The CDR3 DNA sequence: TGTGCCAGCAGCTTGGGACTAGAGGCCGGGGAGCTGTTTTTT.

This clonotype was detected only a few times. The CDR3: CASSQVGTSATDTQYF. CDR3 bases: TGCGCCAGCAGCCAAGTTGGGACTAGCGCCACAGATACGCAGTATTTT. This rearrangement joins TRBV4-3 to TRBJ2-3, with 10 bases identical to TRBD2. CDR3 length: 16 amino acids. The V and J ends lost 1 base and 2 bases, in that order; junction bases with no gene match: 3. The germline V gene has CDR1 LGHNA and CDR2 YSLEER.

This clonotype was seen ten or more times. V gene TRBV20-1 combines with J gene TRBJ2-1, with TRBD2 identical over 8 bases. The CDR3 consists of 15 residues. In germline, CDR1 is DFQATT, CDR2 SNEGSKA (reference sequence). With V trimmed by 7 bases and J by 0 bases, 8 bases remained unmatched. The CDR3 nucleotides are TGCAGTGGGGGGGGACTAGAATACTCCTACAATGAGCAGTTCTTC. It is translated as CSGGGLEYSYNEQFF.

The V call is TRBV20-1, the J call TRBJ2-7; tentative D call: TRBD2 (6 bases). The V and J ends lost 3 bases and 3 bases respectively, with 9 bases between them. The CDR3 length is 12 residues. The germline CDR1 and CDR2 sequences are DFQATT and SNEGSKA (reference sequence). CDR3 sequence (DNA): TGCAGTGCTAGTTTGGGGGGCTACGAGCAGTACTTC. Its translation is CSASLGGYEQYF.

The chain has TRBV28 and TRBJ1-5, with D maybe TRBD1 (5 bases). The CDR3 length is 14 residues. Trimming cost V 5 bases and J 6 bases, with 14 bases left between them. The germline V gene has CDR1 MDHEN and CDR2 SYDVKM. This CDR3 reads CASSPFREFQPQHF. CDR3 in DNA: TGTGCCAGCAGTCCCTTCAGGGAATTTCAGCCCCAGCATTTT.

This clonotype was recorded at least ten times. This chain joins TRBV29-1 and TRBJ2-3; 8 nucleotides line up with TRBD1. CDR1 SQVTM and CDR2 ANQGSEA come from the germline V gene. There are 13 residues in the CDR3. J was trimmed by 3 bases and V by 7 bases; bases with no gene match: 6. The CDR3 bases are TGCAGCGGGACAGGGCTCGGAACAGATACGCAGTATTTT. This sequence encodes CSGTGLGTDTQYF.

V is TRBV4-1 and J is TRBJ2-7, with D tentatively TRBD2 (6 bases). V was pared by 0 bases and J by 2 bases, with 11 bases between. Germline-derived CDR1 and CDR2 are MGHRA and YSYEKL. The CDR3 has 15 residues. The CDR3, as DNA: TGCGCCAGCAGCCAAGAGGGGCGGGACGCCTACGAGCAGTACTTC. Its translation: CASSQEGRDAYEQYF.

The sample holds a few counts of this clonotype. The CDR3 coding sequence is TGCAGTGCTGACAGGGATTTTGGGAGCAATCAGCCCCAGCATTTT. Translating it yields CSADRDFGSNQPQHF. The V call is TRBV20-1, the J call TRBJ1-5; TRBD1 matches at 7 bases. The germline V gene encodes CDR1 DFQATT and CDR2 SNEGSKA (reference sequence). The junction had 8 bases not matched to a gene; V was cut back by 5 bases and J by 1 base. There are 15 residues in the CDR3.

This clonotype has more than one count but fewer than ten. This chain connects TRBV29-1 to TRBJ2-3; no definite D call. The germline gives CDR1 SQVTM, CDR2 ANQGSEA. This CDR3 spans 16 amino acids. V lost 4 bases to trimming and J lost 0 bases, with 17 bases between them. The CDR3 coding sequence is TGCAGCGTTGGAGGTAACACAATGGAAAGCACAGATACGCAGTATTTT. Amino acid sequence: CSVGGNTMESTDTQYF.

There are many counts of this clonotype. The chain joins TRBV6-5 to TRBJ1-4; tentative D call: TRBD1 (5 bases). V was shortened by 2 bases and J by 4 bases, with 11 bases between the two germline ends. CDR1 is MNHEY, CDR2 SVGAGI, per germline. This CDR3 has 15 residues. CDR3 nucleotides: TGTGCCAGCAGTTACGGGCGGGACTATAATGAAAAACTGTTTTTT. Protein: CASSYGRDYNEKLFF.